A selection of T cell receptor beta chains follows, all from one sample in a study of cytomegalovirus exposure and HLA in healthy donors. Data came from immunoSEQ multiplex PCR; TCRdb stores just in-frame clones and leaves some out. The top ten hold around 1.7% of the sample, which has 250,000 to 300,000 clones, approximately 91% seen once. The sample taken for sequencing was PBMCs. The receptors shown here come from a girl under 10 years old in good health and CMV-seronegative. Each CDR3 is given with its conserved first and last residue. A D gene is named only where the DNA matches it firmly. Rows may omit the clone size; those that give it use once, few, many or a size class.

>-|TRBJ2-3|TRBV20-1|-|11
CSATAYDTQYF
TGCAGTGCTACTGCGTACGATACGCAGTATTTT
>-|TRBJ2-7|TRBV6-1|TRBD1|15
CASSESGTGAYEQYF
TGTGCCAGCAGTGAATCCGGGACAGGCGCCTACGAGCAGTACTTC
>-|TRBJ2-7|TRBV27|-|12
CASSLTMSEQYF
TGTGCCAGCAGTTTGACAATGTCCGAGCAGTACTTC
>-|TRBJ1-5|TRBV27|TRBD1|17
CASSLKGGEYSNQPQHF
TGTGCCAGCAGTTTAAAAGGGGGCGAATATAGCAATCAGCCCCAGCATTTT
>-|TRBJ1-5|TRBV2|-|13
CASSDERDQPQHF
TGTGCCAGCAGTGATGAGCGGGATCAGCCCCAGCATTTT
>-|TRBJ2-7|TRBV11-2|TRBD1|14
CASSWDRAINEQYF
TGTGCCAGCAGCTGGGACAGGGCGATCAACGAGCAGTACTTC
>-|TRBJ1-1|TRBV13|-|15
CASSLGGDGRLVAFF
TGTGCCAGCAGCTTAGGCGGGGACGGGAGATTGGTAGCTTTCTTT
>-|TRBJ1-1|TRBV2|TRBD1|14
CASSEGTGRAEAFF
TGTGCCAGCAGTGAAGGGACAGGGAGAGCTGAAGCTTTCTTT
>few|TRBJ1-1|TRBV19|-|13
CASSMRGFPEAFF
TGTGCCAGTAGTATGCGGGGGTTCCCTGAAGCTTTCTTT
>-|TRBJ1-2|TRBV27|-|13
CASRDSGVGGYTF
TGTGCCAGCAGGGACTCAGGGGTGGGTGGCTACACCTTC
>-|TRBJ2-5|TRBV18|TRBD2|16
CASSPRTSGTGETQYF
TGTGCCAGCTCACCACGGACTAGCGGGACGGGGGAGACCCAGTACTTC
>-|TRBJ2-3|TRBV29-1|-|16
CSVEGVQRSGTDTQYF
TGCAGCGTTGAAGGAGTTCAACGGTCTGGCACAGATACGCAGTATTTT
>-|TRBJ1-5|TRBV28|TRBD1|15
CASSLRTGGSQPQHF
TGTGCCAGCAGTTTACGGACAGGGGGCAGTCAGCCCCAGCATTTT
>-|TRBJ2-5|TRBV27|TRBD2|15
CASSSGTRMRETQYF
TGTGCCAGCAGCTCCGGGACTAGAATGAGAGAGACCCAGTACTTC
>-|TRBJ2-7|TRBV27|-|15
CASSLRGGYSYEQYF
TGTGCCAGCAGTTTAAGGGGGGGCTACTCCTACGAGCAGTACTTC
>-|TRBJ2-7|TRBV5-4|-|14
CASSLEASSYEQYF
TGTGCCAGCAGCTTGGAGGCTAGCTCCTACGAGCAGTACTTC
>few|TRBJ1-1|TRBV19|-|11
CASREGTEAFF
TGTGCCAGTAGGGAGGGAACTGAAGCTTTCTTT
>-|TRBJ1-5|TRBV30|TRBD1|14
CAWSRGQGAQPQHF
TGTGCCTGGAGCAGGGGACAGGGGGCTCAGCCCCAGCATTTT
>-|TRBJ2-3|TRBV7-3|-|16
CASSSRGAFPPDTQYF
TGTGCCAGCAGTTCCCGGGGTGCATTCCCCCCAGATACGCAGTATTTT
>-|TRBJ2-1|TRBV11-3|-|16
CASSLDGQSSYNEQFF
TGTGCCAGCAGCTTAGACGGACAGAGCTCCTACAATGAGCAGTTCTTC
>-|TRBJ1-1|TRBV5-4|-|13
CASSLDPAGDGFF
TGTGCCAGCAGCTTAGATCCGGCAGGGGACGGTTTCTTT
>-|TRBJ1-1|TRBV7-6|-|14
CASSLARRNTEAFF
TGTGCCAGCAGCTTAGCAAGGAGGAACACTGAAGCTTTCTTT
>-|TRBJ2-7|TRBV10-1|-|13
CASSATTGYEQYF
TGCGCCAGCAGTGCGACAACGGGATACGAGCAGTACTTC
>-|TRBJ2-2|TRBV2|TRBD2|15
CASKRGDMNTGELFF
TGTGCCAGTAAGCGGGGGGATATGAACACCGGGGAGCTGTTTTTT
>-|TRBJ2-3|TRBV6-4|-|15
CASSDSSRSTDTQYF
TGTGCCAGCAGTGACTCGAGTCGGAGCACAGATACGCAGTATTTT
>few|TRBJ1-5|TRBV6-6|-|13
CASIQGIGQPQHF
TGTGCCAGCATCCAGGGGATCGGGCAGCCCCAGCATTTT
>-|TRBJ2-5|TRBV7-9|TRBD1|15
CASSSSTGGGETQYF
TGTGCCAGCAGCTCCAGTACAGGGGGCGGTGAGACCCAGTACTTC
>-|TRBJ1-6|TRBV5-1|-|17
CASSLVAGWPYNSPLHF
TGCGCCAGCAGCTTGGTAGCCGGGTGGCCCTATAATTCACCCCTCCACTTT
>-|TRBJ1-1|TRBV11-1|-|13
CASSLGAGTEAFF
TGTGCCAGCAGCTTAGGGGCTGGCACTGAAGCTTTCTTT
>-|TRBJ2-4|TRBV27|TRBD1|16
CASSSDRAIAKNIQYF
TGTGCCAGCAGTTCAGACAGGGCGATCGCCAAAAACATTCAGTACTTC
>-|TRBJ1-5|TRBV9|-|15
CASSVGGGPNQPQHF
TGTGCCAGCAGCGTAGGCGGCGGCCCCAATCAGCCCCAGCATTTT
>-|TRBJ2-3|TRBV6-5|-|15
CASRRDITSTDTQYF
TGTGCCAGCAGACGGGACATAACTAGCACAGATACGCAGTATTTT
>-|TRBJ1-6|TRBV2|-|14
CASRNRLFNSPLHF
TGTGCCAGCAGGAACAGGCTTTTTAATTCACCCCTCCACTTT
>-|TRBJ1-4|TRBV28|TRBD1|15
CASSYTDRRGEKLFF
TGTGCCAGCAGTTACACGGACAGGAGGGGAGAAAAACTGTTTTTT
>once|TRBJ1-5|TRBV7-2|TRBD1|15
CASSSRTGIRQPQHF
TGTGCCAGCAGCTCCCGGACAGGGATTCGTCAGCCCCAGCATTTT
>-|TRBJ2-3|TRBV5-1|TRBD2|14
CASREAGVTDTQYF
TGCGCCAGCAGAGAGGCGGGGGTCACAGATACGCAGTATTTT
>-|TRBJ2-1|TRBV28|TRBD1|14
CASSLDRDMNEQFF
TGTGCCAGCAGCTTAGACAGGGATATGAATGAGCAGTTCTTC
>-|TRBJ1-2|TRBV6-5|-|14
CASRTNTGYYGYTF
TGTGCCAGCAGAACCAATACAGGGTACTATGGCTACACCTTC
>-|TRBJ2-1|TRBV2|-|13
CASRRSSYNEQFF
TGTGCCAGCAGGAGAAGCTCCTACAATGAGCAGTTCTTC
>once|TRBJ2-7|TRBV29-1|TRBD1|13
CSVAQGSSYEQYF
TGCAGCGTTGCACAGGGGAGCTCCTACGAGCAGTACTTC
>-|TRBJ2-1|TRBV29-1|-|13
CSVTDTSYNEQFF
TGCAGCGTTACAGATACCTCCTACAATGAGCAGTTCTTC
>once|TRBJ2-7|TRBV5-6|TRBD1|14
CASSTGTGVGEQYF
TGTGCCAGCAGCACAGGGACAGGGGTTGGCGAGCAGTACTTC
>once|TRBJ1-5|TRBV27|-|16
CASSLSRGIGNQPQHF
TGTGCCAGCAGTTTATCGAGAGGGATTGGCAATCAGCCCCAGCATTTT
>-|TRBJ2-7|TRBV5-1|-|14
CASSLEGVSYEQYF
TGCGCCAGCAGCTTGGAGGGGGTCTCCTACGAGCAGTACTTC
>-|TRBJ1-2|TRBV28|-|15
CASSPQPGGSNGYTF
TGTGCCAGCAGTCCCCAGCCTGGAGGGAGTAATGGCTACACCTTC